The rows below give T cell receptor beta chains drawn from one sample of a study of shared clonotypes between healthy human individuals. TCRdb keeps only in-frame clones here, not all; method: immunoSEQ multiplex PCR. The sample contains some 2,100,000 clones, 90% to 96% of which appear only once. Sequencing was done on a sample of naive CD4+ T cells sorted from blood. These receptors all come from a young man in good health. Both conserved end residues are part of each CDR3. Each record gives: D gene, V gene, J gene, clone size, CDR3 DNA, CDR3 protein. A D gene is named only where the DNA matches it firmly. Only part of the rows carry a size: once, few, many, or a class if the clone is expanded.

d_call: TRBD2
v_call: TRBV7-7
j_call: TRBJ2-5
clone_size: NA
cdr3_nt: TGTGCTAGCAGCTTAGCGGGACTAGCTCAAGAGACCCAGTACTTC
cdr3_aa: CASSLAGLAQETQYF

d_call: TRBD1
v_call: TRBV6-6
j_call: TRBJ2-7
clone_size: NA
cdr3_nt: TGTGCCAGCAGATACTCCGGGACAGCTGCTTACGAGCAGTACTTC
cdr3_aa: CASRYSGTAAYEQYF

d_call: NA
v_call: TRBV7-9
j_call: TRBJ2-2
clone_size: NA
cdr3_nt: TGTGCCAGCAGGTTGACTGCATCCACCGGGGAGCTGTTTTTT
cdr3_aa: CASRLTASTGELFF

d_call: NA
v_call: TRBV14
j_call: TRBJ2-5
clone_size: NA
cdr3_nt: TGTGCCAGCAGCCAAGATCTGGTTAGCCAGCAGACCCAGTACTTC
cdr3_aa: CASSQDLVSQQTQYF

d_call: NA
v_call: TRBV4-3
j_call: TRBJ1-6
clone_size: NA
cdr3_nt: TGCGCCAGCAGCCAAGAGCATCCTAATTCACCCCTCCACTTT
cdr3_aa: CASSQEHPNSPLHF

d_call: NA
v_call: TRBV6-5
j_call: TRBJ2-3
clone_size: NA
cdr3_nt: TGTGCCAGCAGTTTCGGACTTACAGATACGCAGTATTTT
cdr3_aa: CASSFGLTDTQYF

d_call: TRBD1
v_call: TRBV4-1
j_call: TRBJ2-5
clone_size: NA
cdr3_nt: TGCGCCAGCAGCCAAGGGGACAGTCTCCTGGGAGAGACCCAGTACTTC
cdr3_aa: CASSQGDSLLGETQYF

d_call: TRBD2
v_call: TRBV2
j_call: TRBJ2-5
clone_size: NA
cdr3_nt: TGTGCCAGCAGAACCGGACTAGCGGGAGGCGGGGAGACCCAGTACTTC
cdr3_aa: CASRTGLAGGGETQYF

d_call: TRBD1
v_call: TRBV11-2
j_call: TRBJ2-3
clone_size: NA
cdr3_nt: TGTGCCAGCAGCTTTCTAAGGACAGGGGGCGCAGATACGCAGTATTTT
cdr3_aa: CASSFLRTGGADTQYF

d_call: NA
v_call: TRBV10-2
j_call: TRBJ2-1
clone_size: NA
cdr3_nt: TGCGCCAGCAGCCCCCAGGGGGGCAATGAGCAGTTCTTC
cdr3_aa: CASSPQGGNEQFF

d_call: NA
v_call: TRBV19
j_call: TRBJ1-6
clone_size: once
cdr3_nt: TGTGCCAGTAGTATTGACGCCGCGGATTCACCCCTCCACTTT
cdr3_aa: CASSIDAADSPLHF

d_call: NA
v_call: TRBV7-2
j_call: TRBJ2-5
clone_size: NA
cdr3_nt: TGTGCCAGCAGCTTAGCGGGGGGCTGGGAGACCCAGTACTTC
cdr3_aa: CASSLAGGWETQYF

d_call: NA
v_call: TRBV2
j_call: TRBJ1-2
clone_size: NA
cdr3_nt: TGTGCCAGCAGTGACGGGGCCTATGGCTACACCTTC
cdr3_aa: CASSDGAYGYTF

d_call: NA
v_call: TRBV5-1
j_call: TRBJ1-1
clone_size: NA
cdr3_nt: TGCGCCAGCAGCGAGACAGGATCTGTGAACACTGAAGCTTTCTTT
cdr3_aa: CASSETGSVNTEAFF